A single sample is the source of the 24 T cell receptor beta chains below, sequenced in a study of Graves' ophthalmopathy and Graves' hyperthyroidism. Researchers took RNA transcripts and amplified TCR beta CDR3 regions from them. Amplification began with first-round RT-PCR using HTBI primers, then second-round multiplex PCR was performed. TCRdb redid the calling of the multiplex PCR reads with MiXCR, one entry per CDR3 protein. The repertoire includes 200,000 to 250,000 distinct CDR3 sequences, under 25% of them detected once, and roughly 40% sits in the top ten. Sequencing was done on a sample of peripheral blood. Receptors were obtained from a woman in her forties or fifties with Graves' ophthalmopathy.

With regard to this clonotype: One end of the junction varies from germline; a read error may be responsible. The V gene is TRBV7-9, the J gene TRBJ1-1, with D uncertain. In germline, CDR1 is SEHNR, CDR2 FQNEAQ (reference sequence). This CDR3 comprises 14 residues. The CDR3 loop is CASSFYGRYTEAFF. In DNA form, the CDR3 reads TGTGCCAGCAGCTTTTACGGTCGGTACACTGAAGCTTTCTTC.

This clonotype occurred many times. This chain links TRBV5-1 with TRBJ1-1; TRBD1 agrees at 8 bases. The germline V gene encodes CDR1 SGHRS and CDR2 YFSETQ. V dropped 2 bases and J dropped 1; count of bases not matched to a gene: 4. This CDR3 is 15 amino acids long. The CDR3 reads CASSFQGAQNTEAFF. The CDR3 nucleotides are TGCGCCAGCAGCTTCCAGGGGGCCCAGAACACTGAAGCTTTCTTT.

This clonotype was counted at least ten times. The CDR3: CASRTSGRADTGELFF. CDR3 coding DNA: TGTGCCAGCAGGACTAGCGGGAGGGCGGACACCGGGGAGCTGTTTTTT. V and J are TRBV6-1 and TRBJ2-2, with TRBD2 identical over 14 bases. Trimming took 6 bases from V and 3 from J; bases not matched to a gene: 3. CDR1 and CDR2 (germline): MNHNS, SASEGT. This CDR3 is built from 16 residues.

The chain is built from TRBV14 and TRBJ1-1; no clear D gene. Trimming removed 1 base from V and 3 bases from J, with 15 bases in between. In germline, CDR1 is SGHDN, CDR2 FVKESK. CDR3 length: 16 residues. In nucleotides, the CDR3 is TGTGCCAGCAGCCAAGGAGTTACGGCGGGGTACACTGAAGCTTTCTTT. It is translated as CASSQGVTAGYTEAFF.

This clonotype came up many times. The rearrangement uses TRBV6-2 or TRBV6-3 and TRBJ2-5; the match to TRBD2 covers 14 bases. The CDR3 contains 16 residues. From germline, CDR1 is MNHEY and CDR2 SVGEGT. Trimming at V came to 4 bases and at J to 2 bases, leaving 3 bases not matched to a gene. The CDR3 nucleotides are TGTGCCAGCAGTTGGGGACTAGCGGGAGCGCAAGAGACCCAGTACTTC. The encoded protein is CASSWGLAGAQETQYF.

This clonotype occurred many times. The chain recombines TRBV12-5 with TRBJ2-1; 8 bases are a match to TRBD2. The CDR3 is 14 amino acids. Germline V gene lookup returns CDR1 LGHNT and CDR2 FRNRAP. J gave up 5 bases and V 6 bases, and 6 bases lay outside the gene matches. CDR3 in amino acids: CASGVAGLHNEQFF. The CDR3 DNA reads TGTGCTAGTGGAGTAGCGGGACTCCACAATGAGCAGTTCTTC. The variable domain in full, completed from reference TRBV12-5 and TRBJ2-1, reads DARVTQTPRHKVTEMGQEVTMRCQPILGHNTVFWYRQTMMQGLELLAYFRNRAPLDDSGMPKDRFSAEMPDATLATLKIQPSEPRDSAVYFCASGVAGLHNEQFFGPGTRLTVL.

The gene calls are TRBV28 and TRBJ2-6; 12 bases agree with TRBD1. This CDR3 spans 17 amino acids. J gave up 6 bases and V 5 bases, and 8 bases lay outside the gene matches. Germline assignment: CDR1 MDHEN and CDR2 SYDVKM. The CDR3 protein is CASSSPGQGASANVLTF. CDR3 bases: TGTGCCAGCAGTAGTCCGGGACAGGGGGCGTCGGCCAACGTCCTGACTTTC.

The CDR3 region has the DNA TGCGCCAGCAGCTTGGCTCCCGGGAAGACTGAAGCTTTCTTT. This codes for CASSLAPGKTEAFF. V usage is TRBV5-1 and J usage is TRBJ1-1; D gene ambiguous. This CDR3 region has 14 residues. V lost 0 bases and J 5 bases, leaving 11 bases between the germline ends. Germline V gene lookup returns CDR1 SGHRS and CDR2 YFSETQ. Supplemented by reference TRBV5-1 and TRBJ1-1, the full variable domain reads KAGVTQTPRYLIKTRGQQVTLSCSPISGHRSVSWYQQTPGQGLQFLFEYFSETQRNKGNFPGRFSGRQFSNSRSEMNVSTLELGDSALYLCASSLAPGKTEAFFGQGTRLTVV.

In this sample, this clonotype turned up many times. The V call is TRBV12-3 or TRBV12-4, the J call TRBJ1-5; 7 bases map to TRBD1. V trimming: 5 bases; J trimming: 4 bases; junction bases outside the gene matches: 8. The CDR3 has 15 residues. The CDR3 nucleotides are TGTGCCAGCAGTGTTGTGGGGACAGTAAATCAGCCCCAGCATTTT. It specifies CASSVVGTVNQPQHF.

This clonotype was recorded many times. This rearrangement joins TRBV6-5 to TRBJ2-2; the D gene is possibly TRBD2 (6 bases). This CDR3 has 13 amino acids. Trimming pared 7 bases from V and 6 bases from J, leaving 12 bases between. Germline V gene data show CDR1 as MNHEY and CDR2 as SVGAGI. The CDR3 DNA reads TGTGCCAGCAAGGAGGGAGATCCCGGGGAGCTGTTTTTT. Its translation is CASKEGDPGELFF.

The sample holds many counts of this clonotype. The chain employs TRBV28 and TRBJ1-3; TRBD1 agrees at 9 bases. The CDR3 runs to 15 residues. J lost 4 bases, V lost 6 bases, and 7 bases had no gene match. CDR1 MDHEN and CDR2 SYDVKM come from the germline V gene. The CDR3 region is CASSTQGAVGNTIYF. CDR3 nucleotide sequence: TGTGCCAGCAGCACACAGGGGGCCGTCGGAAACACCATATATTTT.

This sequence joins TRBV6-2 or TRBV6-3 and TRBJ1-1; D not resolved. Between the trimmed V and J ends, which lost 7 bases and 0 bases, there was a span of 12 bases. Germline V gives CDR1 MNHEY, CDR2 SVGEGT. The CDR3 length is 14 residues. CDR3 sequence reads: CASTVQGLNTEAFF. The CDR3 nucleotides read TGTGCCAGCACCGTACAAGGTTTGAACACTGAAGCTTTCTTT.

This clonotype was picked up many times. Here the CDR3 reads CASSQGNYGYTF. In DNA form, the CDR3 reads TGTGCCAGCAGCCAGGGCAACTATGGCTACACCTTC. The gene calls are TRBV4-2 and TRBJ1-2; D remains unclear. The CDR3 consists of 12 residues. The germline CDR1 and CDR2 sequences are LGHNA and YNFKEQ. V lost 3 bases, J lost 2 bases, and 4 bases lay in between.

This clonotype was seen at least ten times. The chain combines TRBV12-3 or TRBV12-4 with TRBJ2-3, with D uncertain. Trimming took off 4 bases at V and 0 bases at J, with 2 bases between the two ends. This CDR3 spans 12 amino acids. The CDR3 DNA reads as TGTGCCAGCAGTTATAGCACAGATACGCAGTATTTT. Its protein product is CASSYSTDTQYF.

The table lists this clonotype with a few counts. The CDR3 protein is CASSDSGRAAETQYF. The CDR3 bases are TGTGCCAGCAGCGATAGCGGGAGGGCAGCTGAGACCCAGTACTTC. V is TRBV7-9 and J is TRBJ2-5; 11 bases are a match to TRBD2. With 5 bases clipped from V and 5 bases from J, the junction kept 7 bases outside the gene matches. The germline CDR1 and CDR2 sequences are SEHNR and FQNEAQ (reference sequence). This CDR3 has 15 residues.

J is TRBJ1-2 and V is TRBV27; no clear D. Looked up from germline, CDR1 is MNHEY and CDR2 is SMNVEV (reference sequence). The germline V and J ends were trimmed by 2 bases and 4 bases, with 8 bases remaining between them. This CDR3 has 13 residues. The CDR3 protein is CASSLNHRYGYTF. The CDR3 region has the DNA TGTGCCAGCAGTTTAAATCATCGCTATGGCTACACCTTC.

The chain combines TRBV11-2 with TRBJ1-6; TRBD1 matches at 7 bases. The CDR3 runs 18 residues. After removal of 3 bases from V and 10 bases from J, the junction contained 18 bases not matched to a gene. CDR1 is SGHAT and CDR2 is FQNNGV in the germline V gene. DNA for the CDR3: TGTGCCAGCAGCTTTGGTTTGGTTACAGGGGTGCCTGGGTCACCCCTCCACTTT. This codes for CASSFGLVTGVPGSPLHF.

This clonotype was seen repeatedly, ten times or more. V is TRBV28 and J is TRBJ2-5, with D perhaps matching TRBD1 (5 bases). Deletions cut 8 bases from V and 5 bases from J, with 15 bases between. Per the germline V gene, CDR1 is MDHEN and CDR2 is SYDVKM. The CDR3 spans 13 residues. CDR3 region: CASGMGPGETQYF. DNA for the CDR3: TGTGCCAGCGGAATGGGGCCGGGCGAGACCCAGTACTTC.

On this clonotype: Being one base from a much bigger clone, this may be a read error. The J gene is TRBJ1-2, the V gene TRBV27; D remains ambiguous. Trimming took 3 bases from V and 6 from J, leaving 11 bases between them. The CDR3 extends over 13 amino acids. The germline CDR1 and CDR2 sequences are MNHEY and SMNVEV (reference sequence). DNA of the CDR3: TGTGCCAGCAGTTTCAGGCGGCGGGATGGCTACACCTTC. Translating gives CASSFRRRDGYTF.

This clonotype appeared many times. V and J are TRBV20-1 and TRBJ2-7, with TRBD2 matching over 10 bases. The germline V gene encodes CDR1 DFQATT and CDR2 SNEGSKA (reference sequence). With V trimmed by 7 bases and J by 2 bases, 11 bases remained unmatched. The CDR3 is made up of 15 amino acids. The CDR3 here is CSVKEWGLAPYEQYF. The CDR3 coding sequence is TGCAGTGTTAAAGAGTGGGGACTAGCGCCCTACGAGCAGTACTTC.

Only a few counts were recorded for this clonotype. Mismatch with germline at one junction end may stem from a read error. The V call is TRBV6-2 or TRBV6-3, the J call TRBJ1-1; D ambiguous. Per the germline V gene, CDR1 is MNHEY and CDR2 is SVGEGT. The CDR3 length is 15 residues. The CDR3 DNA is TGTGCCAGCAGTAGGCCCGGACGGATGAACACTGAGGCTTTCTTT. Residues: CASSRPGRMNTEAFF.

This clonotype has at least ten counts. The V gene is TRBV2, the J gene TRBJ2-7; a possible D gene is TRBD2 (5 bases). This CDR3 comprises 13 residues. CDR1 is SNHLY and CDR2 is FYNNEI in the germline V gene. V was clipped by 9 bases and J by 3 bases, with 15 bases between them. The CDR3 bases are TGTGCCAGTATGCCGCGCGGAGGCTACGAGCAGTACTTC. Its translation: CASMPRGGYEQYF.

This CDR3 reads CASSQGQALETQYF. Here the CDR3 DNA reads TGCGCCAGCAGTCAGGGACAGGCGTTGGAGACCCAGTACTTC. The chain uses TRBV5-1 and TRBJ2-5; 8 bases match TRBD1. V shed 5 bases, J shed 5 bases, and the junction held 8 bases outside the gene matches. From germline, CDR1 is SGHRS and CDR2 YFSETQ. There are 14 residues in the CDR3.

This clonotype occurred many times. The chain carries TRBV12-3 or TRBV12-4 and TRBJ2-2; the D is unclear. V shed 6 bases and J shed 0 bases, with 14 bases lying between them. CDR3 length equals 16 residues. The CDR3 sequence: CASSLRGSPNTGELFF. CDR3 nucleotide sequence: TGTGCCAGCAGCTTACGAGGCAGTCCGAACACCGGGGAGCTGTTTTTT.